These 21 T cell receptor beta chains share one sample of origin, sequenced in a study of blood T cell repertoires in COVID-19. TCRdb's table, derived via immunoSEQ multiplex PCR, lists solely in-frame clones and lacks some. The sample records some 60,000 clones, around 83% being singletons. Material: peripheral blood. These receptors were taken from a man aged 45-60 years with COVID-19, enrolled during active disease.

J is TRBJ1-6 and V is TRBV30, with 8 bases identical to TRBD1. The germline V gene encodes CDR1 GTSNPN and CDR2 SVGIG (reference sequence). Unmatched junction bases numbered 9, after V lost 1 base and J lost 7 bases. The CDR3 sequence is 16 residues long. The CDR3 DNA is TGTGCCTGGAGTGGGCAGGGGGCGCAAGCAAATTCACCCCTCCACTTT. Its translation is CAWSGQGAQANSPLHF.

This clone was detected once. CDR3 sequence: CASSQDQAGQETQYF. DNA of the CDR3: TGTGCCAGCAGCCAAGATCAGGCAGGGCAAGAGACCCAGTACTTC. The V gene is TRBV4-2, the J gene TRBJ2-5; possible D gene TRBD1, 5 bases. The CDR3 covers 15 residues. Germline CDR1 and CDR2: LGHNA and YNFKEQ. V dropped 0 bases and J dropped 2 bases, with 10 bases sitting between them.

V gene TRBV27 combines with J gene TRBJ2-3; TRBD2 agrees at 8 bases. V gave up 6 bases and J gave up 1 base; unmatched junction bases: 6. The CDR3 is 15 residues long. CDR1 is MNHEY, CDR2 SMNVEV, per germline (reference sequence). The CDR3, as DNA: TGTGCCAGCAGCGGGGGGGAGTCTCGCACAGATACGCAGTATTTT. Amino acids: CASSGGESRTDTQYF.

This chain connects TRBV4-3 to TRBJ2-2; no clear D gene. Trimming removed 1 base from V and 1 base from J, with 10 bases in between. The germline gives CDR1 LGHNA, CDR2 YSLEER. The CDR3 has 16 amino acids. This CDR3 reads CASSQVVTGNTGELFF. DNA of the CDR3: TGCGCCAGCAGCCAAGTTGTAACGGGGAACACCGGGGAGCTGTTTTTT.

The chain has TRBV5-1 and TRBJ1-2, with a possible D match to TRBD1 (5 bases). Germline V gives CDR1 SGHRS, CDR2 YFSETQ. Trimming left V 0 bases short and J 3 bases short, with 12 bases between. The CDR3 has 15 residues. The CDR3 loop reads CASSLGAGLDYGYTF. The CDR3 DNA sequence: TGCGCCAGCAGCTTGGGGGCAGGGTTGGACTATGGCTACACCTTC. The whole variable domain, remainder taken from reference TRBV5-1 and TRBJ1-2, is KAGVTQTPRYLIKTRGQQVTLSCSPISGHRSVSWYQQTPGQGLQFLFEYFSETQRNKGNFPGRFSGRQFSNSRSEMNVSTLELGDSALYLCASSLGAGLDYGYTFGSGTRLTVV.

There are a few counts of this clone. CDR3 protein: CASSPDRGFGGYTF. Written as DNA, the CDR3 is TGTGCCAGCAGCCCGGACAGGGGATTTGGTGGCTACACCTTC. The chain is built from TRBV5-4 and TRBJ1-2; the match to TRBD1 covers 9 bases. Germline loops: CDR1 SGHNT, CDR2 YYREEE (reference sequence). The CDR3 extends over 14 amino acids. With 4 bases clipped from V and 7 bases from J, the junction kept 8 bases outside the gene matches.

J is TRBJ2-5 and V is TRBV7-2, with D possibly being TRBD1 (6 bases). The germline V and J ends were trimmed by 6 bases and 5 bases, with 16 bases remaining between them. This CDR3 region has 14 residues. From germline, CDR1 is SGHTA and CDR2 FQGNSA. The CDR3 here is CASRFQGNRETQYF. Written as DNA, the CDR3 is TGTGCCAGCAGGTTTCAGGGGAATCGGGAGACCCAGTACTTC.

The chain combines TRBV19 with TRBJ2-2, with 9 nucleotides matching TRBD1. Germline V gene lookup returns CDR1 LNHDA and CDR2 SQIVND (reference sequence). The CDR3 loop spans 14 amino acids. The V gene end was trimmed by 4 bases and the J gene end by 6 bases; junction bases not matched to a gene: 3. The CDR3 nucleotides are TGTGCCAGTAGTACGGGACAGGGCTCCGGGGAGCTGTTTTTT. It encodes CASSTGQGSGELFF.

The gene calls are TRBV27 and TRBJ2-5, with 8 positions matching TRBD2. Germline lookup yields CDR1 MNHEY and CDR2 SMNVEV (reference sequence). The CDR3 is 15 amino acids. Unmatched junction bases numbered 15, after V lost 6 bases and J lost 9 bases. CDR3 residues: CASRVGTPTGGAQYF. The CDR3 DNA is TGTGCCAGCAGAGTCGGGACTCCCACGGGGGGGGCCCAGTACTTC.

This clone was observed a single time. CDR3 amino acids: CASSGAAGAYNEQFF. The CDR3 DNA reads as TGTGCCAGCAGTGGAGCAGCGGGAGCCTACAATGAGCAGTTCTTC. The chain has TRBV6-1 and TRBJ2-1; 8 nucleotides line up with TRBD2. The CDR3 runs 15 residues. The V gene end was trimmed by 4 bases and the J gene end by 2 bases; junction bases not matched to a gene: 4. Germline CDR1 is MNHNS and CDR2 is SASEGT.

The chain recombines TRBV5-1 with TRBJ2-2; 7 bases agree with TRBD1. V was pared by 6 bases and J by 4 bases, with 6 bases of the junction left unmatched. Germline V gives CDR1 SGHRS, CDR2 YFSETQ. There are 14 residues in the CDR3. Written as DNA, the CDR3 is TGCGCCAGCAACGAGGGGGCAGTCACCGGGGAGCTGTTTTTT. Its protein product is CASNEGAVTGELFF.

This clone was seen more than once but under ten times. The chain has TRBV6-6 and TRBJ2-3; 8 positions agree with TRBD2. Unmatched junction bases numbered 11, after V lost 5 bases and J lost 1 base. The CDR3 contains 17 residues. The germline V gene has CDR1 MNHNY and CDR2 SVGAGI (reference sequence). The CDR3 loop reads CASSRGGGSLGTDTQYF. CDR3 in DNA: TGTGCCAGCAGTCGGGGGGGCGGGAGTTTAGGCACAGATACGCAGTATTTT.

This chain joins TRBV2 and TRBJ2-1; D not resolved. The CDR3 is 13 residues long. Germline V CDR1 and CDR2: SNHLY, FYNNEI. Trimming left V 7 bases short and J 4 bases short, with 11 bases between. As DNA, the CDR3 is TGTGCCAGCACCCAACTTCAATACAATGAGCAGTTCTTC. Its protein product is CASTQLQYNEQFF.

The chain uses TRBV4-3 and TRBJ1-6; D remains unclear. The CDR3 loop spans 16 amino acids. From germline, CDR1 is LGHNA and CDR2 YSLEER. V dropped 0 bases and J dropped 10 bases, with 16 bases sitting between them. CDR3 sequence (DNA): TGCGCCAGCAGCCAAGATCGGACCGTCCCGGGATCACCCCTCCACTTT. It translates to CASSQDRTVPGSPLHF.

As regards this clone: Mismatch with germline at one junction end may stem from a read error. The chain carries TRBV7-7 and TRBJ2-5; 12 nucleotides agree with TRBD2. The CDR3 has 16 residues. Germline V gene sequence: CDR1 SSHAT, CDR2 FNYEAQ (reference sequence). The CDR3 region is CASSHATSGRRETQYF. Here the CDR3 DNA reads TGTGCTAGCAGCCACGCAACTAGCGGGAGGCGTGAGACCCAGTACTTC.

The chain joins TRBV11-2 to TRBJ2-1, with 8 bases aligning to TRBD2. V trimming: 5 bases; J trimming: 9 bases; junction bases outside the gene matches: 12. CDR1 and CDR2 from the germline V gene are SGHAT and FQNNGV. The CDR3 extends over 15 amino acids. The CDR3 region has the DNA TGTGCCAGCAGCCCACCCTCGGGAGGGCCCATTGAGCAGTTCTTC. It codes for CASSPPSGGPIEQFF.

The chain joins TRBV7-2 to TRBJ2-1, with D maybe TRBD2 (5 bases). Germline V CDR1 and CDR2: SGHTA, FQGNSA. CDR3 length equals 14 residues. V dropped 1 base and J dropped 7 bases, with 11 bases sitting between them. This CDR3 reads CASSLVLTGNEQFF. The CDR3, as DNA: TGTGCCAGCAGCTTAGTGTTGACGGGGAATGAGCAGTTCTTC.

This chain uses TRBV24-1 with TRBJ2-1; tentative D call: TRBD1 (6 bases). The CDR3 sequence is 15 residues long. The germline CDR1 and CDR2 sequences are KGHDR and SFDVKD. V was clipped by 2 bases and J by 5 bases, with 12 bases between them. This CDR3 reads CATSDWGTGNNEQFF. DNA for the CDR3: TGTGCCACCAGTGATTGGGGTACAGGGAACAATGAGCAGTTCTTC.

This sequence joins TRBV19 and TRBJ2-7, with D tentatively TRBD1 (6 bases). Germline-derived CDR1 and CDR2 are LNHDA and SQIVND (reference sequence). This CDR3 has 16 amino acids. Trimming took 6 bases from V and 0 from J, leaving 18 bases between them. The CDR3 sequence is CASREDAGANSYEQYF. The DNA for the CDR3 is TGTGCCAGTAGGGAAGATGCAGGGGCCAACTCCTACGAGCAGTACTTC.

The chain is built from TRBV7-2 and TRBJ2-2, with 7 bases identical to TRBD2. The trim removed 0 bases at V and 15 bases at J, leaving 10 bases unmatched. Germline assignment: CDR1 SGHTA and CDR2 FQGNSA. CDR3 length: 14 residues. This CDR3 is CASSLASGRQVLFF. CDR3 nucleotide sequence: TGTGCCAGCAGCTTAGCTAGCGGGCGTCAAGTATTGTTTTTT.

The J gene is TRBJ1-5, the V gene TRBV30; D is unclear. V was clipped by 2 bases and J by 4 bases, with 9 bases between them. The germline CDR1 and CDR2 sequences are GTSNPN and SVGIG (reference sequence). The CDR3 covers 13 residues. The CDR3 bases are TGTGCCTGGAGTAACGGGGTTAATCAGCCCCAGCATTTT. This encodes CAWSNGVNQPQHF.